Listed here are 27 T cell receptor beta chains from one sample, sequenced in a study of blood T cells in healthy people across ages. Sample-barcoded 5' priming and a J-beta primer mix drove a second PCR of 7 to 11 cycles. TCRdb processed the 5' RACE reads anew with MiXCR; each CDR3 protein has one entry. There are about 1.8 million distinct CDR3 sequences in the sample; roughly 49% occur only once, and about 2.1% lies in the top ten. The specimen sequenced was blood. These receptors all come from a woman aged 40 to 50 in good health.

The rearrangement joins TRBV20-1 to TRBJ2-7, with D possibly matching TRBD2 (6 bases). The CDR3 is 11 amino acids. Germline lookup yields CDR1 DFQATT and CDR2 SNEGSKA (reference sequence). V lost 4 bases and J 2 bases, leaving 6 bases between the germline ends. CDR3 loop: CSATSAYEQYF. The CDR3 DNA reads as TGCAGTGCTACTAGCGCCTACGAGCAGTACTTC.

The gene calls are TRBV27 and TRBJ2-4, with 8 bases aligning to TRBD1. Germline CDR1 and CDR2: MNHEY and SMNVEV (reference sequence). Trimming cost V 6 bases and J 3 bases; bases outside gene matches: 10. This CDR3 has 16 amino acids. The CDR3 spells CASSQTGAVSKNIQYF. The CDR3 DNA sequence: TGTGCCAGCAGCCAGACAGGGGCGGTGAGCAAAAACATTCAGTACTTC.

The V and J genes are TRBV20-1 and TRBJ2-5; 12 nucleotides match TRBD2. The CDR3 runs to 14 residues. V lost 5 bases, J lost 11 bases, and 12 bases stayed unmatched. Germline values: CDR1 DFQATT, CDR2 SNEGSKA (reference sequence). CDR3 in DNA: TGCAGTGCTTCTTCTAGCGGGGGGGGTAATGAGCAGTACTTC. Translation: CSASSSGGGNEQYF.

The chain joins TRBV6-1 to TRBJ2-1; TRBD1 matches 7 bases. The CDR3 loop spans 13 amino acids. Losses at the gene ends were 11 bases for V and 2 bases for J; bases not matched to a gene: 6. Germline CDR1 and CDR2: MNHNS and SASEGT. The CDR3 is CAGKGQPYNEQFF. The CDR3 DNA sequence: TGTGCCGGCAAGGGACAGCCCTACAATGAGCAGTTCTTC.

This rearrangement joins TRBV13 to TRBJ2-1; D gene ambiguous. Trimming shortened V by 3 bases and J by 6 bases, and 15 bases separated the two germline ends. Germline loops: CDR1 PRHDT, CDR2 FYEKMQ (reference sequence). The CDR3 contains 15 residues. The CDR3 nucleotides are TGTGCCAGCAGCTTCAATCCCGCGGCGATCAATGAGCAGTTCTTC. This translates into CASSFNPAAINEQFF.

This clonotype showed up just a few times. The chain combines TRBV5-6 with TRBJ2-4, with D perhaps TRBD1 (6 bases). Germline values: CDR1 SGHDT, CDR2 YYEEEE. V dropped 4 bases and J dropped 3 bases, with 20 bases sitting between them. The CDR3 has 17 residues. The CDR3 nucleotides are TGTGCCAGCAGCCACGGGACACGAGGGGCCTACAAAAACATTCAGTACTTC. This sequence encodes CASSHGTRGAYKNIQYF.

The chain links TRBV29-1 to TRBJ2-1; a weak D match, TRBD2 (5 bases). The length of the CDR3 is 15 residues. The V gene lost 3 bases and the J gene lost 0 bases, with 12 bases spanning the gap. The V gene's germline CDR1 is SQVTM and CDR2 ANQGSEA. The CDR3 is CSVEGARSSYNEQFF. CDR3 sequence (DNA): TGCAGCGTTGAGGGAGCGAGGAGCTCCTACAATGAGCAGTTCTTC.

This clonotype appeared a few times. This chain connects TRBV20-1 to TRBJ2-5, with D possibly matching TRBD1 (6 bases). Trimming took 3 bases from V and 0 from J, leaving 14 bases between them. The CDR3 length is 15 residues. The germline V gene encodes CDR1 DFQATT and CDR2 SNEGSKA (reference sequence). The CDR3 bases are TGCAGTGCTAGCCCCTTACAGGGTAACCAAGAGACCCAGTACTTC. Residues: CSASPLQGNQETQYF.

As for this clonotype: A junction boundary mismatches the germline segment, possibly from a read error. V gene TRBV27 combines with J gene TRBJ2-3; 10 bases are shared with TRBD2. The CDR3 length is 17 residues. Germline CDR1 is MNHEY and CDR2 is SMNVEV (reference sequence). The CDR3 here is CACSLSTRTSGPDTQYF. For the CDR3, the DNA is TGTGCCTGCAGTCTATCGACCCGGACTAGCGGTCCAGATACGCAGTATTTT.

CDR3 amino acids: CASSQDPQGEQETQYF. CDR3 coding DNA: TGCGCCAGCAGCCAGGACCCACAGGGGGAACAAGAGACCCAGTACTTC. V and J are TRBV4-3 and TRBJ2-5; TRBD1 agrees at 8 bases. This CDR3 is built from 16 residues. CDR1 is LGHNA and CDR2 is YSLEER in the germline V gene. The J segment lost 2 bases and the V segment lost 3 bases, leaving 8 bases of the junction unmatched.

The chain couples TRBV15 to TRBJ2-3; D unresolved. The germline V gene encodes CDR1 LNHNV and CDR2 YYDKDF (reference sequence). Trimming shortened V by 4 bases and J by 2 bases, and 7 bases separated the two germline ends. This CDR3 has 13 amino acids. Here the CDR3 reads CATSTRVTDTQYF. In nucleotides, the CDR3 is TGTGCCACCAGCACAAGAGTCACAGATACGCAGTATTTT.

The genes are TRBV20-1 and TRBJ2-5; D might be TRBD2 (7 bases). Germline assignment: CDR1 DFQATT and CDR2 SNEGSKA (reference sequence). Trimming removed 4 bases at V and 11 bases at J, with 35 bases between. CDR3 size: 18 residues. The DNA for the CDR3 is TGCAGTGCTATCCTCGGCGGGGGCAGCTTTGTGGTAGGCAATGAGCAGTACTTC. This translates into CSAILGGGSFVVGNEQYF.

The chain employs TRBV20-1 and TRBJ2-3, with no clear D. Germline loops: CDR1 DFQATT, CDR2 SNEGSKA (reference sequence). V shed 3 bases and J shed 2 bases, with 9 bases lying between them. This CDR3 has 13 residues. For the CDR3, the DNA is TGCAGTGCTAGGCAAGGCCACACAGATACGCAGTATTTT. Translation gives CSARQGHTDTQYF.

CDR3 in DNA: TGCGCCAGCAGCCAACCTGAGGGATCGAATTCACCCCTCCACTTT. Encoded protein: CASSQPEGSNSPLHF. V is TRBV4-1 and J is TRBJ1-6; the D is unclear. This CDR3 comprises 15 residues. Germline loops: CDR1 MGHRA, CDR2 YSYEKL. Trimming stripped 2 bases from V and 7 bases from J, with 12 bases between.

The V gene is TRBV4-2, the J gene TRBJ1-1; D call uncertain. Germline lookup yields CDR1 LGHNA and CDR2 YNFKEQ. V shed 0 bases and J shed 1 base, with 6 bases lying between them. The CDR3 has 14 residues. CDR3 nucleotides: TGTGCCAGCAGCCAAGAGGACGGGAACACTGAAGCTTTCTTT. It specifies CASSQEDGNTEAFF.

V is TRBV20-1 and J is TRBJ1-5, with 9 bases lining up with TRBD1. Germline V gene lookup returns CDR1 DFQATT and CDR2 SNEGSKA (reference sequence). This CDR3 is 13 amino acids long. Trimming cost V 8 bases and J 5 bases; bases outside gene matches: 7. CDR3 loop: CSSHRGQYQPQHF. The CDR3 region has the DNA TGCAGTTCCCACAGGGGGCAGTATCAGCCCCAGCATTTT.

This clonotype showed up just a few times. V gene TRBV4-3 combines with J gene TRBJ2-3, with D possibly being TRBD1 (6 bases). Germline CDR1 LGHNA, CDR2 YSLEER. This CDR3 region has 14 residues. Trimming pared 1 base from V and 5 bases from J, leaving 10 bases between. The CDR3 sequence is CASSQGWGQDTQYF. In DNA, the CDR3 is TGCGCCAGCAGCCAAGGGTGGGGGCAAGATACGCAGTATTTT.

This clonotype came up a few times. The V and J genes are TRBV6-5 and TRBJ2-5, with a tentative D call TRBD1 (5 bases). The ends were cut back, 4 bases at V and 5 bases at J, with 17 bases in the middle. Germline CDR1 is MNHEY and CDR2 is SVGAGI. This CDR3 is 15 amino acids long. The CDR3 region has the DNA TGTGCCAGCAGTTCGGCCTCAGGGTCGCGGGAGACCCAGTACTTC. Protein sequence: CASSSASGSRETQYF.

In regard to this clonotype: Compared with germline, one end of the junction differs, possibly owing to a read error. The chain's CDR3 is CASSRGDSPEAYNVQFF. The CDR3, as DNA: TGTGCAAGCAGCCGAGGGGACTCACCGGAGGCCTACAATGTGCAGTTCTTC. The chain links TRBV7-9 to TRBJ2-1, with D possibly being TRBD2 (6 bases). The CDR3 has 17 amino acids. Germline V gene data show CDR1 as SEHNR and CDR2 as FQNEAQ (reference sequence).

CDR3 sequence: CATKQGNQPQHF. CDR3 DNA sequence: TGTGCCACCAAGCAGGGCAATCAGCCCCAGCATTTT. The chain combines TRBV6-2 or TRBV6-3 with TRBJ1-5; no clear D gene. The V gene lost 10 bases and the J gene lost 2 bases, with 9 bases spanning the gap. This CDR3 is 12 amino acids long. Germline V gene sequence: CDR1 MNHEY, CDR2 SVGEGT.

The V gene is TRBV7-3, the J gene TRBJ1-1, with no clear D. This CDR3 is 14 amino acids long. The V gene lost 1 base and the J gene lost 5 bases, with 11 bases spanning the gap. Germline CDR1 is SGHTA and CDR2 is FQGTGA. The CDR3 nucleotides are TGTGCCAGCAGCTTAAATGGGATCCAGACTGAAGCTTTCTTT. Amino acid sequence: CASSLNGIQTEAFF.

This clonotype has only a few counts. The rearrangement joins TRBV20-1 to TRBJ1-2; D is perhaps TRBD1 (6 bases). CDR1 is DFQATT and CDR2 is SNEGSKA in the germline V gene (reference sequence). Trimming stripped 3 bases from V and 7 bases from J, with 9 bases between. The CDR3 sequence is 11 residues long. The CDR3 DNA follows: TGCAGTGCTAGGGTCAGGGGTGGCTACACCTTC. It is translated as CSARVRGGYTF.

This chain uses TRBV4-2 with TRBJ2-3; 8 bases agree with TRBD2. V was pared by 2 bases and J by 3 bases, with 13 bases of the junction left unmatched. Germline V gives CDR1 LGHNA, CDR2 YNFKEQ. This CDR3 spans 18 amino acids. CDR3 protein: CASSQIPVGAGVTDTQYF. For the CDR3, the DNA is TGTGCCAGCAGCCAAATCCCCGTTGGAGCGGGGGTGACAGATACGCAGTATTTT.

The sample holds a few counts of this clonotype. The chain recombines TRBV25-1 with TRBJ1-4; TRBD1 agrees at 8 bases. Germline CDR1 and CDR2: MGHDK and SYGVNS. The CDR3 covers 15 residues. J gave up 7 bases and V 1 base, and 5 bases lay outside the gene matches. The CDR3 DNA reads TGTGCCAGCAGTGAATCAGGGGGCGCCGGTGAAAAACTGTTTTTT. Translation gives CASSESGGAGEKLFF.

This clonotype was seen a handful of times. This rearrangement joins TRBV5-1 to TRBJ2-1, with 8 bases matching TRBD2. Germline V lookup: CDR1 SGHRS, CDR2 YFSETQ. Losses at the gene ends were 4 bases for V and 10 bases for J; bases not matched to a gene: 13. This CDR3 region has 15 residues. The CDR3 nucleotides read TGCGCCAGCAGCCTCCCCGGGGGGGGGACAAGAGAGCAGTTCTTC. Protein product: CASSLPGGGTREQFF.

The table lists this clonotype with a few counts. The chain recombines TRBV5-1 with TRBJ2-4, with D perhaps matching TRBD1 or TRBD2 (5 bases each). Germline lookup yields CDR1 SGHRS and CDR2 YFSETQ. Deletions cut 5 bases from V and 1 base from J, with 13 bases between. The CDR3 runs to 15 residues. This CDR3 reads CASRWDPGAKNIQYF. In DNA, the CDR3 is TGCGCCAGCAGATGGGACCCAGGGGCCAAAAACATTCAGTACTTC.

This chain links TRBV4-3 with TRBJ2-3; D uncertain. From germline, CDR1 is LGHNA and CDR2 YSLEER. The CDR3 covers 14 residues. The V and J ends lost 3 bases and 5 bases respectively, with 12 bases between them. The CDR3 protein is CASSHATNGDTQYF. CDR3 sequence (DNA): TGCGCCAGCAGCCACGCGACGAATGGAGATACGCAGTATTTT.